The rows below give T cell receptor beta chains drawn from one sample of a study of siplizumab effects on memory and regulatory T cells. Produced via immunoSEQ multiplex PCR; TCRdb's table is partial and in-frame only. Altogether 70,000 to 95,000 clones are present, 93% being singletons, with the ten largest covering approximately 5.9%. The source material was CD8+ T cells sorted from blood. The receptor set was obtained from a human donor in good health. CDR3s include the opening cysteine and the closing phenylalanine or tryptophan. The D gene is left open where the match is weak. Some rows have no size entry. The others give once, few or many, or a class for an expanded clone.

CDR3aa	CDR3nt	d_gene	abundance	v_gene	j_gene
CASSYSSGRAGNEQFF	TGTGCCAGCAGTTACTCTAGCGGGAGGGCTGGTAATGAGCAGTTCTTC	TRBD2	NA	TRBV6-5	TRBJ2-1
CASSLVAGSLYEQYF	TGTGCCAGCAGCTTAGTGGCAGGGTCTCTCTACGAGCAGTACTTC	NA	NA	TRBV7-8	TRBJ2-7
CASSLGPSGGRNYGYTF	TGTGCCAGCAGCTTAGGCCCCTCAGGGGGAAGGAACTATGGCTACACCTTC	TRBD1	NA	TRBV11-2	TRBJ1-2
CASSMGAGYNEQFF	TGTGCCAGTAGTATGGGCGCTGGCTACAATGAGCAGTTCTTC	NA	NA	TRBV19	TRBJ2-1
CASSLGGVNTEAFF	TGTGCCAGCAGCCTCGGGGGGGTGAACACTGAAGCTTTCTTT	NA	NA	TRBV6-6	TRBJ1-1
CAWSIFDRYNEQFF	TGTGCCTGGAGTATTTTCGACCGCTACAATGAGCAGTTCTTC	NA	NA	TRBV30	TRBJ2-1
CASSQAGTGEDTQYF	TGCGCCAGCAGCCAAGCTGGGACAGGGGAGGATACGCAGTATTTT	TRBD1	NA	TRBV4-1	TRBJ2-3
CASYYRESSYNEQFF	TGTGCCAGTTACTACAGGGAGAGCTCCTACAATGAGCAGTTCTTC	NA	once	TRBV27	TRBJ2-1
CASSDTGFPEAFF	TGTGCCAGCAGCGATACAGGGTTCCCTGAAGCTTTCTTT	NA	NA	TRBV7-6	TRBJ1-1
CASSPREQTLNIQYF	TGTGCCAGCAGCCCTCGAGAGCAGACTCTAAACATTCAGTACTTC	NA	NA	TRBV5-5	TRBJ2-4
CASSPQRANYGYTF	TGTGCCAGTAGTCCACAGCGAGCTAACTATGGCTACACCTTC	NA	NA	TRBV19	TRBJ1-2
CASSPAGLAPLEQYF	TGTGCCAGCAGCCCCGCGGGACTAGCGCCCCTCGAGCAGTACTTC	TRBD2	NA	TRBV9	TRBJ2-7
CSARLGWELFF	TGCAGTGCTAGACTGGGTTGGGAGCTGTTTTTT	NA	NA	TRBV20-1	TRBJ2-2
CASSTRLAGVSDTGELFF	TGTGCCAGCAGCACCCGACTAGCGGGAGTGTCGGACACCGGGGAGCTGTTTTTT	TRBD2	NA	TRBV7-2	TRBJ2-2
CASSKVSDAGETQYF	TGTGCCAGCAGCAAAGTTTCGGACGCCGGAGAGACCCAGTACTTC	NA	NA	TRBV21-1	TRBJ2-5
CASSMGGELFF	TGTGCCAGTAGTATGGGGGGGGAGCTGTTTTTT	NA	once	TRBV19	TRBJ2-2
CATLAGAPYEQYF	TGTGCCACACTAGCGGGAGCTCCCTACGAGCAGTACTTC	TRBD2	NA	TRBV2	TRBJ2-7
CASSGVPYGYTF	TGTGCCAGCAGTGGGGTACCCTATGGCTACACCTTC	NA	NA	TRBV6-5	TRBJ1-2
CASSSGTGPSQPQHF	TGTGCCAGCAGCTCCGGGACAGGACCCTCCCAGCCCCAGCATTTT	TRBD1	NA	TRBV7-9	TRBJ1-5
CASSGPSGGANEQFF	TGTGCCAGCAGTGGCCCTAGCGGGGGAGCGAATGAGCAGTTCTTC	TRBD2	NA	TRBV6-4	TRBJ2-1
CAWSVRDSPNYGYTF	TGTGCCTGGAGTGTACGCGACAGTCCTAACTATGGCTACACCTTC	NA	NA	TRBV30	TRBJ1-2
CSARGGNEQFF	TGCAGTGCTAGAGGAGGGAATGAGCAGTTCTTC	NA	NA	TRBV20-1	TRBJ2-1
CASREGQGAEAFF	TGTGCCAGCAGGGAAGGACAGGGAGCTGAAGCTTTCTTT	TRBD1	NA	TRBV2	TRBJ1-1
CASSSAGVLRNEQFF	TGTGCCAGCAGCTCTGCGGGAGTGCTGCGCAATGAGCAGTTCTTC	TRBD2	NA	TRBV11-2	TRBJ2-1
CASSPAGSGSNEQFF	TGTGCCAGCAGCCCCGCGGGTAGCGGGAGCAATGAGCAGTTCTTC	TRBD2	NA	TRBV7-8	TRBJ2-1
CASSQSGQGGTEAFF	TGCGCCAGCAGCCAATCGGGACAGGGGGGTACTGAAGCTTTCTTT	TRBD1	once	TRBV4-1	TRBJ1-1
CASSLEPSGGTYEQYF	TGTGCCAGCAGCTTAGAGCCTAGCGGGGGGACCTACGAGCAGTACTTC	TRBD2	NA	TRBV7-8	TRBJ2-7
CASSIAGATYEQYF	TGTGCCAGCAGCATAGCGGGAGCCACCTACGAGCAGTACTTC	TRBD2	NA	TRBV27	TRBJ2-7
CASSVVRDSYGYTF	TGTGCCAGCAGCGTAGTTCGGGACAGCTATGGCTACACCTTC	TRBD1	NA	TRBV9	TRBJ1-2
CASSLTSGDTQYF	TGTGCCAGCAGCTTAACTAGCGGGGATACGCAGTATTTT	TRBD2	NA	TRBV11-2	TRBJ2-3
CASSQEDSGTYEQYF	TGTGCCAGCAGCCAAGAGGATAGCGGGACATACGAGCAGTACTTC	TRBD2	NA	TRBV4-2	TRBJ2-7
CASSESLGLYGYTF	TGCGCCAGCAGTGAGTCGTTGGGGTTGTATGGCTACACCTTC	NA	NA	TRBV10-2	TRBJ1-2
CASSSAGGGPSSYNEQFF	TGTGCCAGCAGCTCCGCAGGGGGCGGGCCGAGCTCCTACAATGAGCAGTTCTTC	TRBD1	NA	TRBV5-6	TRBJ2-1
CASSLAGSYEQYF	TGTGCCAGCAGCCTAGCGGGGTCCTACGAGCAGTACTTC	TRBD2	NA	TRBV27	TRBJ2-7
CASSLVAGGRAEQFF	TGTGCCAGCAGCTTAGTAGCCGGGGGGCGGGCTGAGCAGTTCTTC	NA	NA	TRBV11-2	TRBJ2-1
CASSASRDPRGYTF	TGTGCCAGCAGCGCTAGTCGGGACCCGCGGGGCTACACCTTC	NA	NA	TRBV7-9	TRBJ1-2
CASVVPQYF	TGTGCCAGCGTGGTGCCCCAGTACTTC	NA	NA	TRBV5-8	TRBJ2-5
CASSIQGDLSYNEQFF	TGTGCCAGTAGTATTCAGGGGGATCTCTCCTACAATGAGCAGTTCTTC	TRBD1	few	TRBV19	TRBJ2-1
CASSLHPPGTGPASGANVLTF	TGTGCCAGCAGTTTACACCCCCCCGGGACAGGGCCAGCCTCTGGGGCCAACGTCCTGACTTTC	TRBD1	NA	TRBV27	TRBJ2-6
CASSWTGGSTDTQYF	TGTGCCAGCAGCTGGACAGGGGGCTCCACAGATACGCAGTATTTT	TRBD1	NA	TRBV7-3	TRBJ2-3
CASATGRWDSYNSPLHF	TGTGCCAGCGCTACAGGGAGGTGGGACTCCTATAATTCACCCCTCCACTTT	NA	NA	TRBV27	TRBJ1-6
CASSISGAHIYEQYF	TGTGCCAGCAGCATTAGCGGAGCCCATATCTACGAGCAGTACTTC	NA	NA	TRBV27	TRBJ2-7
CASSHDSSGSPLHF	TGCGCCAGCAGCCACGACAGTTCGGGATCACCCCTCCACTTT	NA	NA	TRBV4-1	TRBJ1-6
CASSPSYGTAFEQYF	TGCGCCAGCAGCCCGTCCTACGGGACGGCCTTCGAGCAGTACTTC	NA	NA	TRBV4-1	TRBJ2-7
CAWSVQFPPQHF	TGTGCCTGGAGTGTACAGTTTCCGCCCCAGCATTTT	NA	NA	TRBV30	TRBJ1-5
CASSPGTHSYEQYF	TGTGCCAGCAGTCCCGGGACACACTCCTACGAGCAGTACTTC	NA	NA	TRBV6-5	TRBJ2-7
CASSVGAAVTDTQYF	TGTGCCAGCAGCGTCGGGGCGGCGGTAACAGATACGCAGTATTTT	NA	NA	TRBV9	TRBJ2-3
CASRPTGGQETQYF	TGCGCCAGCAGGCCTACAGGGGGCCAAGAGACCCAGTACTTC	TRBD1	NA	TRBV4-1	TRBJ2-5
CATSSSAGEGHEQYF	TGTGCCACCAGCAGTTCAGCTGGGGAGGGCCACGAGCAGTACTTC	TRBD2	NA	TRBV15	TRBJ2-7
CASSPGQNTGELFF	TGTGCCAGCAGCCCAGGACAGAACACCGGGGAGCTGTTTTTT	NA	NA	TRBV7-3	TRBJ2-2
CASSDSVAGFSSYEQYF	TGTGCCAGCAGTGACTCGGTCGCCGGGTTCAGCTCCTACGAGCAGTACTTC	NA	NA	TRBV6-4	TRBJ2-7
CASSLGTGYGYTF	TGTGCCAGCAGCTTAGGAACGGGCTATGGCTACACCTTC	NA	NA	TRBV13	TRBJ1-2
CASSEGSNSYEQYF	TGTGCCAGCAGTGAGGGGAGCAATTCCTACGAGCAGTACTTC	NA	NA	TRBV6-1	TRBJ2-7
CASSIGQMNTEAFF	TGTGCCAGTAGTATTGGGCAGATGAACACTGAAGCTTTCTTT	NA	few	TRBV19	TRBJ1-1
CASSPRRTHRYGYTF	TGTGCCAGCAGCCCTAGAAGGACCCACCGGTATGGCTACACCTTC	NA	NA	TRBV27	TRBJ1-2
CASSLGLAGAPDTQYF	TGTGCCAGCAGCTTAGGGTTAGCGGGAGCCCCAGATACGCAGTATTTT	TRBD2	NA	TRBV11-3	TRBJ2-3
CASTYNGGSYNEQFF	TGTGCCAGCACCTATAATGGGGGCTCCTACAATGAGCAGTTCTTC	NA	NA	TRBV27	TRBJ2-1
CASTTNGNQYGYTF	TGTGCCAGCACCACTAACGGGAACCAATATGGCTACACCTTC	NA	NA	TRBV6-1	TRBJ1-2
CASSPVGDTQYF	TGTGCCAGCAGCCCCGTGGGGGATACGCAGTATTTT	NA	NA	TRBV6-6	TRBJ2-3
CASSLGTGGYSNQPQHF	TGCGCCAGCAGCCTGGGGACAGGGGGCTATAGCAATCAGCCCCAGCATTTT	TRBD1	NA	TRBV5-1	TRBJ1-5